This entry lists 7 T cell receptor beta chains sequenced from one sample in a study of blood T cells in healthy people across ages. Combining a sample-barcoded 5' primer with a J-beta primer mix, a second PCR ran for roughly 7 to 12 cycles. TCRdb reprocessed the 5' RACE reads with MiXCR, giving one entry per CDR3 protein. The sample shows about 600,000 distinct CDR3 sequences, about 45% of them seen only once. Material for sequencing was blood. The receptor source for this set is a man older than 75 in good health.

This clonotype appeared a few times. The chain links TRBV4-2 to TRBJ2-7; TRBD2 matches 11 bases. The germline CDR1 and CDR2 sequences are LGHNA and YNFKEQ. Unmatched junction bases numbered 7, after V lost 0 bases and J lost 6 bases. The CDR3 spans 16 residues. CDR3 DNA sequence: TGTGCCAGCAGCCAAGACGTTGGAACTAGCGGGAGCGAGCAGTACTTC. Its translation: CASSQDVGTSGSEQYF.

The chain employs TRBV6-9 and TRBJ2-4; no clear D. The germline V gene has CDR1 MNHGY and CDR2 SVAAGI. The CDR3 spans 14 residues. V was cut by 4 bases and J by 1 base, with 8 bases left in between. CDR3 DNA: TGTGCCAGCAGTTGGGTGGGGGCCAAAAACATTCAGTACTTC. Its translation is CASSWVGAKNIQYF.

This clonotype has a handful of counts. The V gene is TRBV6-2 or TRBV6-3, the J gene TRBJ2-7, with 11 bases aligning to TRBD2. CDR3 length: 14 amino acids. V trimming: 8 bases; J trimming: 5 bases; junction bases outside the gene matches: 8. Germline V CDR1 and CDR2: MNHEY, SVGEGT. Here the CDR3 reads CASRRGLAVNEQYF. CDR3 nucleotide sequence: TGTGCCAGCCGCCGGGGACTAGCGGTGAACGAGCAGTACTTC.

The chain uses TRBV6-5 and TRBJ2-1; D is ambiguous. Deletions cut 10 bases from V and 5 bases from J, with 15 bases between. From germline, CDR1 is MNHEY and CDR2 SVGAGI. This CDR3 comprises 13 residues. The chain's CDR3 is CAISSNADNEQFF. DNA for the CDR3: TGTGCCATCTCCTCCAACGCGGACAATGAGCAGTTCTTC.

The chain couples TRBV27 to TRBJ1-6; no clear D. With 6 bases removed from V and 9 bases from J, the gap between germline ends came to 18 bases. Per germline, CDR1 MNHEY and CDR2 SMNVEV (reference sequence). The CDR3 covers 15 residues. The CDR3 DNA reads TGTGCCAGCAGCCCAAAGGGATCCCTTCGTTCACCCCTCCACTTT. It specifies CASSPKGSLRSPLHF.

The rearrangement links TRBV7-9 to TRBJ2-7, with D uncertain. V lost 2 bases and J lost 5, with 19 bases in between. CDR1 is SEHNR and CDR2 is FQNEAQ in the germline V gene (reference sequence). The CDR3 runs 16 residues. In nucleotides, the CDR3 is TGTGCCAGCAGCTTACTGTTACGATCCAATGGGCACGAGCAGTACTTC. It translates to CASSLLLRSNGHEQYF.

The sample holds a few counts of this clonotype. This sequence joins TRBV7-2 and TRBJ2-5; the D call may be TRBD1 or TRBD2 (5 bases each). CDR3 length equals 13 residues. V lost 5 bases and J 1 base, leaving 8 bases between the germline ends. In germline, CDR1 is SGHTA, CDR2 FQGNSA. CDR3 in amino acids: CASSEGPQETQYF. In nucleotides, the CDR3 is TGTGCCAGCAGCGAGGGACCCCAAGAGACCCAGTACTTC. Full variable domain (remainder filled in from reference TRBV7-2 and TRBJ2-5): GAGVSQSPSNKVTEKGKDVELRCDPISGHTALYWYRQSLGQGLEFLIYFQGNSAPDKSGLPSDRFSAERTGGSVSTLTIQRTQQEDSAVYLCASSEGPQETQYFGPGTRLLVL.